This T cell receptor (beta chain) originates from a study of blood T cell repertoires in COVID-19. The CDR3 runs to 13 residues. Germline V gene sequence: CDR1 MNHEY, CDR2 SVGAGI. Trimming stripped 0 bases from V and 6 bases from J, with 7 bases between. Per the original data handling: The authors estimated nucleated cell counts from reference gene primer amplification. The protocol was immunoSEQ multiplex PCR, while the TCRdb copy is restricted to in-frame clones and leaves out a portion. V and J calls and clone size are copied from that table; D and trimming were computed from the DNA. The data show 65,000 to 95,000 clones, 70% to 90% seen once.

The rearrangement links TRBV6-5 to TRBJ2-3; D is possibly TRBD2 (5 bases). The origin of this receptor is a man aged 50 to 60 with active COVID-19. Specimen: peripheral blood. The CDR3 region is CASSYSPGDTQYF. The CDR3 bases are TGTGCCAGCAGTTACTCCCCGGGGGATACGCAGTATTTT.